These 17 T cell receptor beta chains were all obtained from the same sample, sequenced in a study of beta chain features in type 1 diabetes. As every portion of the isolated RNA was reverse transcribed, the sequencing read expressed TCRB transcripts. Sequenced by immunoSEQ multiplex PCR; TCRdb stores in-frame clones only, minus some. The sample consists of approximately 140,000 clones, approximately 52% of them appearing once. Sequenced: Tregs from blood. The origin of the receptors is a young man in good health.

The sample holds a few counts of this clone. This chain joins TRBV19 and TRBJ2-1, with 10 positions matching TRBD1. J lost 6 bases, V lost 5 bases, and 7 bases had no gene match. The length of the CDR3 is 15 residues. Germline CDR1 and CDR2: LNHDA and SQIVND (reference sequence). In DNA form, the CDR3 reads TGTGCCAGTAGTCCCCTCCGGACAGGGGGCAATGAGCAGTTCTTC. Translation: CASSPLRTGGNEQFF.

The V and J genes are TRBV14 and TRBJ2-4, with D uncertain. CDR3 length equals 13 residues. V was cut by 4 bases and J by 5 bases, with 9 bases left in between. The V gene's germline CDR1 is SGHDN and CDR2 FVKESK. CDR3 coding DNA: TGTGCCAGCAGCCTGCGGCCGCAAAACATTCAGTACTTC. Amino acids: CASSLRPQNIQYF.

This clone was counted only a few times. V and J are TRBV7-2 and TRBJ2-1, with D possibly TRBD1 on 6 matching bases. This CDR3 spans 16 amino acids. From germline, CDR1 is SGHTA and CDR2 FQGNSA. Trimming cost V 6 bases and J 5 bases, with 20 bases left between them. CDR3 amino acids: CASSHSGTSRHNEQFF. In DNA form, the CDR3 reads TGTGCCAGCAGTCACTCAGGGACATCGAGGCACAATGAGCAGTTCTTC.

This rearrangement joins TRBV7-9 to TRBJ1-5; D uncertain. V shed 9 bases and J shed 2 bases, with 14 bases lying between them. This CDR3 is built from 14 residues. CDR1 is SEHNR and CDR2 is FQNEAQ in the germline V gene (reference sequence). This CDR3 is CASAGGLRNQPQHF. In nucleotides, the CDR3 is TGTGCCAGTGCGGGCGGTTTGCGCAATCAGCCCCAGCATTTT.

This sequence joins TRBV30 and TRBJ1-6; tentatively, D is TRBD1 (6 bases). The CDR3 has 13 amino acids. The germline V gene has CDR1 GTSNPN and CDR2 SVGIG (reference sequence). V lost 6 bases and J 3 bases, leaving 9 bases between the germline ends. CDR3 residues: CACDRYYNSPLHF. CDR3 DNA sequence: TGTGCCTGCGACAGGTACTATAATTCACCCCTCCACTTT.

The chain recombines TRBV5-6 with TRBJ2-7, with 9 bases matching TRBD2. Germline-derived CDR1 and CDR2 are SGHDT and YYEEEE. The V gene end was trimmed by 4 bases and the J gene end by 1 base; junction bases not matched to a gene: 6. This CDR3 region has 15 residues. CDR3 sequence reads: CASSLGLAASYEQYF. For the CDR3, the DNA is TGTGCCAGCAGCCTGGGACTAGCTGCGTCCTACGAGCAGTACTTC.

This rearrangement joins TRBV4-2 to TRBJ2-2; D perhaps matches TRBD2 (5 bases). Germline-derived CDR1 and CDR2 are LGHNA and YNFKEQ. V was pared by 0 bases and J by 15 bases, with 20 bases between. The CDR3 runs 15 residues. Here the CDR3 DNA reads TGTGCCAGCAGCCAAGATCGAGCAGTTCGACGCGGGTTGTTTTTT. This codes for CASSQDRAVRRGLFF.

The chain links TRBV19 to TRBJ1-1; D is uncertain. Germline V gene sequence: CDR1 LNHDA, CDR2 SQIVND (reference sequence). The CDR3 covers 14 residues. Trimming cost V 6 bases and J 1 base, with 12 bases left between them. The CDR3 region is CASRKTGGNTEAFF. CDR3 sequence (DNA): TGTGCCAGTAGAAAGACTGGAGGGAACACTGAAGCTTTCTTT.

This clone was picked up a small number of times. This chain joins TRBV6-1 and TRBJ2-5; TRBD2 is a possible D gene (6 bases). The V end was cut by 1 base, the J end by 5 bases, with 20 bases between. Germline V gene lookup returns CDR1 MNHNS and CDR2 SASEGT. This CDR3 is built from 17 residues. The CDR3 here is CASSEGKWGESRETQYF. In DNA, the CDR3 is TGTGCCAGCAGTGAAGGAAAGTGGGGGGAATCCCGGGAGACCCAGTACTTC.

The chain couples TRBV27 to TRBJ2-5, with 8 positions matching TRBD2. TRBJ2-7 matches the DNA end more closely, so the J call is doubtful. From germline, CDR1 is MNHEY and CDR2 SMNVEV (reference sequence). The CDR3 length is 16 residues. CDR3 protein: CASSLFPREGPYEQYF. The CDR3 DNA sequence: TGTGCCAGCAGTTTATTTCCCCGGGAGGGCCCCTACGAGCAGTACTTC.

This clone has just a few counts. This CDR3 reads CASSSGWEGRANVLTF. CDR3 DNA: TGTGCCAGCAGCTCTGGGTGGGAGGGTAGGGCCAACGTCCTGACTTTC. The chain couples TRBV7-9 to TRBJ2-6, with TRBD2 matching over 7 bases. J lost 5 bases, V lost 4 bases, and 8 bases had no gene match. The CDR3 length is 16 residues. The germline CDR1 and CDR2 sequences are SEHNR and FQNEAQ (reference sequence).

The rearrangement uses TRBV6-1 and TRBJ2-7; D is unresolved. This CDR3 spans 13 amino acids. Trimming removed 5 bases at V and 2 bases at J, with 10 bases between. The germline gives CDR1 MNHNS, CDR2 SASEGT. CDR3 amino acids: CASSTVAAYEQYF. In DNA form, the CDR3 reads TGTGCCAGCAGTACCGTGGCTGCCTACGAGCAGTACTTC.

This clone appeared a few times. The chain carries TRBV10-3 and TRBJ2-1; 8 bases map to TRBD2. V was clipped by 4 bases and J by 9 bases; unmatched bases: 11. Germline V gives CDR1 ENHRY, CDR2 SYGVKD. The CDR3 totals 15 residues. CDR3 nucleotide sequence: TGTGCCATCAGTGGGGCCCCGGGGGGGGTTTCTGAGCAGTTCTTC. Translated: CAISGAPGGVSEQFF.

The V and J genes are TRBV10-3 and TRBJ2-3; weak D call: TRBD2 (6 bases). The CDR3 totals 17 residues. Germline V gene sequence: CDR1 ENHRY, CDR2 SYGVKD. V shed 3 bases and J shed 6 bases, with 22 bases lying between them. The CDR3 DNA reads TGTGCCATCAGTGACCCCGTTGCTCTAGCGACCCGGGATACGCAGTATTTT. The encoded protein is CAISDPVALATRDTQYF.

The chain couples TRBV5-1 to TRBJ2-2; 12 positions agree with TRBD2. V lost 3 bases to trimming and J lost 1 base; unmatched junction nucleotides: 4. Germline V CDR1 and CDR2: SGHRS, YFSETQ. The CDR3 has 17 residues. The CDR3 loop reads CASSSPSGRGNTGELFF. The CDR3 DNA sequence: TGCGCCAGCAGCTCCCCTAGCGGGAGGGGGAACACCGGGGAGCTGTTTTTT.

This clone was observed a handful of times. V and J are TRBV7-9 and TRBJ2-2; D is ambiguous. The CDR3 covers 14 residues. Germline assignment: CDR1 SEHNR and CDR2 FQNEAQ (reference sequence). The ends were cut back, 2 bases at V and 3 bases at J, with 7 bases in the middle. DNA of the CDR3: TGTGCCAGCAGCTTACTTCGGGACACCGGGGAGCTGTTTTTT. Translation gives CASSLLRDTGELFF.

In its sample, this clone was seen a few times. The chain recombines TRBV2 with TRBJ2-5; D gene unclear. Per the germline V gene, CDR1 is SNHLY and CDR2 is FYNNEI. Trimming removed 7 bases from V and 1 base from J, with 10 bases in between. CDR3 length equals 13 residues. CDR3 in amino acids: CASTFQAQETQYF. The CDR3 DNA reads TGTGCCAGCACCTTCCAGGCCCAAGAGACCCAGTACTTC.